The source of this TCR beta chain is a study of cytotoxic CD8 clonotypes in ibrutinib-treated CLL. TCRdb keeps only in-frame clones here, not all; method: immunoSEQ multiplex PCR. The sample has 110,000 to 150,000 clones; 76% are singletons. General study findings and limits: Higher clonality was seen at ibrutinib response and a return toward baseline at progression. Public clonotypes, found uncommonly, either contracted or stayed stable on treatment.

Remarks on this clone: Antigen unknown.

CDR1 is ENHRY and CDR2 is SYGVKD in the germline V gene. The V gene end was trimmed by 6 bases and the J gene end by 4 bases; junction bases not matched to a gene: 14. The CDR3 is 16 amino acids. V usage is TRBV10-3 and J usage is TRBJ1-1, with TRBD1 matching over 7 bases. The sequencing here drew on PBMCs, taken after 24 months of ibrutinib treatment. This receptor was identified in a human donor with chronic lymphocytic leukemia. The CDR3: CAIRATGLQGSTEAFF. The CDR3 DNA is TGTGCCATCAGGGCGACAGGGCTTCAGGGAAGCACTGAAGCTTTCTTT.